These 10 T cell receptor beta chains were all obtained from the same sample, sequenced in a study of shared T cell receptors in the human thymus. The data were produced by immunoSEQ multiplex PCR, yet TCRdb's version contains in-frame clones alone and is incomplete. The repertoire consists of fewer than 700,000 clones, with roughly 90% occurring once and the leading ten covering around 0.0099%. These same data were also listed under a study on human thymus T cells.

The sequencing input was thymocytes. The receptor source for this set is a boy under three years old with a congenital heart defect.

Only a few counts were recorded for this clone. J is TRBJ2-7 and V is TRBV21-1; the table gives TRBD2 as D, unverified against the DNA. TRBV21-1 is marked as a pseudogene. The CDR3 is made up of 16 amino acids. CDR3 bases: TGTGCCAGCAGCTTCCAAACCGTCCCGGGGGCCTACGAGCAGTACTTC. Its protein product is CASSFQTVPGAYEQYF.

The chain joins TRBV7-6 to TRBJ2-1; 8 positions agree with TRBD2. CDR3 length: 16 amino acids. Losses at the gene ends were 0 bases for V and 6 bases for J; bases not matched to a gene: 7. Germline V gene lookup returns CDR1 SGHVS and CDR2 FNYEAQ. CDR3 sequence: CASSLAMGLGINEQFF. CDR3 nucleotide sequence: TGTGCCAGCAGCTTAGCAATGGGACTAGGGATCAATGAGCAGTTCTTC.

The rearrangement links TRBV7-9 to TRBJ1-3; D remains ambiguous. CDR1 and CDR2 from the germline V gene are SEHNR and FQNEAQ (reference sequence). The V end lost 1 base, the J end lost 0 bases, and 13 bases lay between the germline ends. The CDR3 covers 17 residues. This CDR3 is CASSLGTFHPSGNTIYF. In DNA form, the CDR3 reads TGTGCCAGCAGCTTAGGGACTTTCCACCCCTCTGGAAACACCATATATTTT.

In DNA, the CDR3 is TGTGCCAGCAGCTTAAGTATGGGGCAGCAAGAGACCCAGTACTTC. Residues: CASSLSMGQQETQYF. This chain uses TRBV7-2 with TRBJ2-5, with D tentatively TRBD1 (5 bases). The CDR3 has 15 residues. Germline CDR1 is SGHTA and CDR2 is FQGNSA. Trimming took off 2 bases at V and 2 bases at J, with 12 bases between the two ends.

This chain's CDR3 is CASSLVPAGGAGANVLTF. The CDR3, as DNA: TGCGCCAGCAGCTTGGTACCAGCGGGAGGAGCAGGGGCCAACGTCCTGACTTTC. V is TRBV5-1 and J is TRBJ2-6, with TRBD2 identical over 9 bases. J gave up 4 bases and V 0 bases, and 8 bases lay outside the gene matches. The CDR3 covers 18 residues. Germline assignment: CDR1 SGHRS and CDR2 YFSETQ.

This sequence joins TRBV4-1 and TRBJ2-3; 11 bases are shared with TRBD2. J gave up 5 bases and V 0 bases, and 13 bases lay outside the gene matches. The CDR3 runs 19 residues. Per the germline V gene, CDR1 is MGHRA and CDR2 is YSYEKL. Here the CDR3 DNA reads TGCGCCAGCAGCCAAGATCGGCTAGCGGGAGGATGTGGAGGAGATACGCAGTATTTT. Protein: CASSQDRLAGGCGGDTQYF.

The chain's CDR3 is CASSLGTGGNQPQHF. The CDR3 coding sequence is TGTGCCAGCAGCTTAGGGACAGGCGGCAATCAGCCCCAGCATTTT. This chain uses TRBV7-2 with TRBJ1-5; 7 bases are shared with TRBD1. Germline CDR1 reads SGHTA; CDR2 reads FQGNSA. V shed 1 base and J 2 bases; nucleotides not matched to a gene: 2. The CDR3 is made up of 15 amino acids.

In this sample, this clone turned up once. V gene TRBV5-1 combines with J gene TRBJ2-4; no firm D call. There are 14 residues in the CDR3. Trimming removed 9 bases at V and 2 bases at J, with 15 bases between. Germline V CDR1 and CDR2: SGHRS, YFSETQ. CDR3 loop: CANPRRVPKNIQYF. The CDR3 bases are TGCGCCAACCCTAGGAGAGTACCCAAAAACATTCAGTACTTC.

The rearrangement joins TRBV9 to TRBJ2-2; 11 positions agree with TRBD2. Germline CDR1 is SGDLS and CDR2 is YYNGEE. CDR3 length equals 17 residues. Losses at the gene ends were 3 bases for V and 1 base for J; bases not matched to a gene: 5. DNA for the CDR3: TGTGCCAGCAGCGGAGGGACTAGCGGCCGGAACACCGGGGAGCTGTTTTTT. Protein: CASSGGTSGRNTGELFF.

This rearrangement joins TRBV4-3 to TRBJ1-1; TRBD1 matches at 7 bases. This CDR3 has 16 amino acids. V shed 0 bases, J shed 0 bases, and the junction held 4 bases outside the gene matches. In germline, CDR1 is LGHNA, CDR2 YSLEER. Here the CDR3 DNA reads TGCGCCAGCAGCCAAGAGACAGGGAACATGAACACTGAAGCTTTCTTT. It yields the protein CASSQETGNMNTEAFF.